The sequence of this T cell receptor (beta chain) was determined in a study of blood T cell repertoires in COVID-19. Study summary: Samples came from the United States, Italy and Spain, spanning acute and convalescent COVID-19. From T cells, B-cell-depleted T cells, or PBMCs came the material, which was cDNA or gDNA.

The authors' processing: Estimation of nucleated cell counts relied on the amplification of reference gene primers. Repertoires were generated with immunoSEQ multiplex PCR, while TCRdb's copy carries only in-frame clones and drops some. V and J calls and clone size come straight from that table; D and trimming were deduced from the DNA. The table has some 57,000 clones, almost 90% seen once. This clonotype was sampled from a man aged 60 to 69 with active COVID-19. The source material was peripheral blood.

The CDR3 region is CASSQLTGPDEQYF. In DNA, the CDR3 is TGTGCCAGCAGCCAACTCACAGGGCCGGACGAGCAGTACTTC. J is TRBJ2-7 and V is TRBV3-1 (or the pseudogene TRBV3-2), with D possibly being TRBD1 (6 bases). The CDR3 runs to 14 residues. Germline CDR1 and CDR2: LGHDT and YNNKEL (reference sequence). The V gene lost 2 bases and the J gene lost 5 bases, with 13 bases spanning the gap.